Listed below are T cell receptor beta chains from one sample, sequenced in a study of long-term antiretroviral therapy in people with HIV. Libraries were prepared by immunoSEQ multiplex PCR; TCRdb keeps only in-frame clonotypes and omits some of them. The table includes 20,000 to 25,000 clones, more than 80% detected once. Material: unsorted PBMCs, obtained 7.6 years after starting antiretroviral therapy. The receptors stem from a middle-aged woman with HIV. CDR3s include the opening cysteine and the closing phenylalanine or tryptophan. Size values are once, few and many counts, or a class for expanded clones, and some rows have none.

abundance: -; j_gene: TRBJ1-2; len: 14; v_gene: TRBV11-2; CDR3aa: CASSLGTGRGGYTF
abundance: -; j_gene: TRBJ1-2; len: 16; v_gene: TRBV6-5; CDR3aa: CASSYSTGSSGYGYTF
abundance: -; j_gene: TRBJ1-2; len: 15; v_gene: TRBV19; CDR3aa: CASSIVQGARDGYTF
abundance: -; j_gene: TRBJ1-3; len: 17; v_gene: TRBV27; CDR3aa: CASSPGQGRKAGNTIYF
abundance: -; j_gene: TRBJ2-2; len: 12; v_gene: TRBV5-4; CDR3aa: CASSNNAGELFF
abundance: -; j_gene: TRBJ1-1; len: 13; v_gene: TRBV5-5; CDR3aa: CASSGHSNTEAFF
abundance: -; j_gene: TRBJ2-5; len: 19; v_gene: TRBV10-1; CDR3aa: CASSDLGLAGAAEQETQYF
abundance: -; j_gene: TRBJ2-3; len: 16; v_gene: TRBV19; CDR3aa: CASSSPDSGGTDTQYF
abundance: -; j_gene: TRBJ2-3; len: 15; v_gene: TRBV5-1; CDR3aa: CASSPVLGGTDTQYF
abundance: once; j_gene: TRBJ1-2; len: 17; v_gene: TRBV4-3; CDR3aa: CASSQDYSDVSGGGYTF
abundance: once; j_gene: TRBJ2-6; len: 15; v_gene: TRBV2; CDR3aa: CASKTTGSGANVLTF
abundance: -; j_gene: TRBJ2-2; len: 16; v_gene: TRBV2; CDR3aa: CASSDQVMGTSGELFF
abundance: -; j_gene: TRBJ1-4; len: 15; v_gene: TRBV2; CDR3aa: CASSAGGLTNEKLFF
abundance: -; j_gene: TRBJ2-7; len: 15; v_gene: TRBV28; CDR3aa: CASRPSGQGAYEQYF
abundance: -; j_gene: TRBJ1-6; len: 15; v_gene: TRBV2; CDR3aa: CASIVQGTYNSPLHF
abundance: -; j_gene: TRBJ2-5; len: 14; v_gene: TRBV9; CDR3aa: CASSVNGGLETQYF
abundance: -; j_gene: TRBJ1-5; len: 16; v_gene: TRBV4-1; CDR3aa: CASSQDVRTGHQPQHF
abundance: -; j_gene: TRBJ1-4; len: 17; v_gene: TRBV9; CDR3aa: CASSERPTGINSEKLFF
abundance: -; j_gene: TRBJ2-3; len: 15; v_gene: TRBV19; CDR3aa: CASSTLAGGPDTQYF
abundance: -; j_gene: TRBJ1-3; len: 15; v_gene: TRBV27; CDR3aa: CASSLLGQGENTIYF
abundance: -; j_gene: TRBJ2-5; len: 16; v_gene: TRBV19; CDR3aa: CASSDGPRRYQETQYF
abundance: -; j_gene: TRBJ1-6; len: 15; v_gene: TRBV4-1; CDR3aa: CASSQDGQGNSPLHF
abundance: -; j_gene: TRBJ1-2; len: 10; v_gene: TRBV19; CDR3aa: CASSDVGYTF
abundance: -; j_gene: TRBJ1-1; len: 12; v_gene: TRBV11-2; CDR3aa: CASSPGQPEAFF
abundance: -; j_gene: TRBJ2-5; len: 14; v_gene: TRBV5-4; CDR3aa: CASSLGGNQETQYF
abundance: -; j_gene: TRBJ2-7; len: 14; v_gene: TRBV9; CDR3aa: CASSVGGGTYEQYF
abundance: -; j_gene: TRBJ2-7; len: 14; v_gene: TRBV9; CDR3aa: CASSAGDGGREQYF
abundance: -; j_gene: TRBJ1-1; len: 14; v_gene: TRBV7-2; CDR3aa: CASRNRGPNPEAFF
abundance: -; j_gene: TRBJ1-2; len: 14; v_gene: TRBV29-1; CDR3aa: CSVEEIGGAGGYTF
abundance: -; j_gene: TRBJ1-1; len: 15; v_gene: TRBV19; CDR3aa: CASSIALTGDTEAFF
abundance: few; j_gene: TRBJ2-3; len: 15; v_gene: TRBV11-1; CDR3aa: CASSGPGTATDTQYF
abundance: -; j_gene: TRBJ2-7; len: 12; v_gene: TRBV6-5; CDR3aa: CASSRQRNEQYF
abundance: -; j_gene: TRBJ2-5; len: 16; v_gene: TRBV4-3; CDR3aa: CASSQDISGGQETQYF
abundance: -; j_gene: TRBJ2-7; len: 12; v_gene: TRBV4-3; CDR3aa: CASSQGRGEKYF
abundance: -; j_gene: TRBJ1-2; len: 14; v_gene: TRBV30; CDR3aa: CAWAGGSYNYGYTF
abundance: -; j_gene: TRBJ1-1; len: 13; v_gene: TRBV30; CDR3aa: CACHQGPGGEAFF